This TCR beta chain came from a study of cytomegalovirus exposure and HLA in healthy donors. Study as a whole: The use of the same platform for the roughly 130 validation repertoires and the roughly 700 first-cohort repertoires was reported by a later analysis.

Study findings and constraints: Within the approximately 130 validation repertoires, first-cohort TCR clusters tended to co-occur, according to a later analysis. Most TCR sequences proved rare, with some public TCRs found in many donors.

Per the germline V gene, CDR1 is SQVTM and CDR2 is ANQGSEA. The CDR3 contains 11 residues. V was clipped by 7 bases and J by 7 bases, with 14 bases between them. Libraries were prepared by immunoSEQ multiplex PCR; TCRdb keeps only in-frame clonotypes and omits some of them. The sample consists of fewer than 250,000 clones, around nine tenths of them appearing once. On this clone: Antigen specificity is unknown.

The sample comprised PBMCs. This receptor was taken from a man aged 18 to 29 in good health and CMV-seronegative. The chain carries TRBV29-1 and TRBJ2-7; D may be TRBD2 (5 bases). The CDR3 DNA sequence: TGCAGCGGGACTTTAAACGGGGAGCAGTACTTC. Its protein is CSGTLNGEQYF.